These 19 T cell receptor beta chains share one sample of origin, sequenced in a study of T cells expressing NK-cell markers (dated by TCRdb to 2018 to 2021). The method was 5' RACE. For sequencing, an Illumina HiSeq 2000 was employed. Reads reprocessed by TCRdb are summarized as one entry per CDR3 protein sequence, and DNA is absent. The sample's clone listing holds over 100,000 distinct CDR3 sequences. Jointly, the top ten make up approximately 18% of the sample. Sequencing used blood T cells: a sorted CD56 or NKG2C T cell subset, CD4+ or CD8+ T cells, or bulk PBMC T cells (not recorded which). All receptors come from a woman between 18 and 75 years old in good health.

The gene calls are TRBV10-3 and TRBJ2-7; TCRdb selects TRBD2, and the lack of DNA leaves this call unchecked. The CDR3 loop spans 15 amino acids. Germline CDR1 reads ENHRY; CDR2 reads SYGVKD. The CDR3 here is CAISEFERGTCEQYF.

The V call is TRBV5-6, the J call TRBJ2-1; TCRdb's D gene call, TRBD2, goes unchecked for lack of DNA. From germline, CDR1 is SGHDT and CDR2 YYEEEE. The CDR3 is 15 amino acids. This chain's CDR3 is CASSTGTSAGHEQFF. The entire variable domain, with the rest obtained from reference TRBV5-6 and TRBJ2-1, is as follows: DAGVTQSPTHLIKTRGQQVTLRCSPKSGHDTVSWYQQALGQGPQFIFQYYEEEERQRGNFPDRFSGHQFPNYSSELNVNALLLGDSALYLCASSTGTSAGHEQFFGPGTRLTVL.

The chain uses TRBV20-1 and TRBJ1-2; without DNA, the TCRdb call of TRBD1 cannot be checked. The CDR3 extends over 14 amino acids. From germline, CDR1 is DFQATT and CDR2 SNEGSKA (reference sequence). The CDR3 loop is CSAEGQPINYGYTF.

This rearrangement joins TRBV5-6 to TRBJ1-4; the TCRdb D gene call, TRBD1, has no DNA to confirm it. Germline CDR1 SGHDT, CDR2 YYEEEE. The CDR3 is 17 residues long. Here the CDR3 reads CASSPRTDYRPNEKLFF.

This chain connects TRBV7-9 to TRBJ2-3; the TRBD2 assignment by TCRdb is unverifiable without DNA. The CDR3 runs 15 residues. Germline V gives CDR1 SEHNR, CDR2 FQNEAQ (reference sequence). The CDR3 loop reads CASSLLAGEGDTQYF.

The rearrangement uses TRBV6-1 and TRBJ2-3; TCRdb designates TRBD1, a call that cannot be tested without DNA. The CDR3 runs to 13 residues. Germline V gene lookup returns CDR1 MNHNS and CDR2 SASEGT. The CDR3 sequence: CASSLDGGDTQYF.

The rearrangement links TRBV9 to TRBJ2-1. The CDR3 runs to 12 residues. CDR1 and CDR2 (germline): SGDLS, YYNGEE. This chain's CDR3 is CASSVNGREQFF.

The rearrangement uses TRBV6-1 and TRBJ2-2. CDR1 is MNHNS, CDR2 SASEGT, per germline. The CDR3 runs 14 residues. The chain's CDR3 is CASTPPVNTGELFF.

The chain has TRBV4-3 and TRBJ2-7; TCRdb's D call of TRBD2 is untestable without DNA. In germline, CDR1 is LGHNA, CDR2 YSLEER. This CDR3 contains 14 residues. CDR3 residues: CASSQGLAGDEQYF.

This rearrangement joins TRBV6-1 to TRBJ2-7; without DNA, the TCRdb call of TRBD1 cannot be checked. The CDR3 consists of 15 residues. Germline assignment: CDR1 MNHNS and CDR2 SASEGT. The CDR3: CASSEAGGPSYEQYF.

The chain recombines TRBV29-1 with TRBJ2-1. The length of the CDR3 is 13 residues. From germline, CDR1 is SQVTM and CDR2 ANQGSEA. CDR3: CSVAAVVGNEQFF.

This rearrangement joins TRBV28 to TRBJ2-3; TCRdb calls TRBD1, which cannot be checked without DNA. This CDR3 spans 15 amino acids. Per the germline V gene, CDR1 is MDHEN and CDR2 is SYDVKM. CDR3 residues: CASNDGTPGSDTQYF.

The chain combines TRBV4-3 with TRBJ1-6. The length of the CDR3 is 19 residues. Germline V CDR1 and CDR2: LGHNA, YSLEER. Here the CDR3 reads CASSQDEKEGSSYNSPLHF.

The chain couples TRBV4-3 to TRBJ2-1; absent DNA, TCRdb's TRBD1 call cannot be checked. CDR3 length: 18 residues. CDR1 and CDR2 from the germline V gene are LGHNA and YSLEER. CDR3 sequence reads: CASSQLHQRANPYNEQFF.

The V and J genes are TRBV7-9 and TRBJ2-3. The CDR3 loop spans 13 amino acids. Germline V gene lookup returns CDR1 SEHNR and CDR2 FQNEAQ (reference sequence). CDR3 sequence: CASSGLWADTQYF.

The chain links TRBV25-1 to TRBJ2-5; there is no DNA to check the TCRdb D call of TRBD1. This CDR3 has 13 amino acids. Looked up from germline, CDR1 is MGHDK and CDR2 is SYGVNS. CDR3: CASGTGGQETQYF.

The J gene is TRBJ2-1, the V gene TRBV19; TCRdb reports TRBD1, a call that lacks DNA to check it against. Germline V gene lookup returns CDR1 LNHDA and CDR2 SQIVND (reference sequence). The CDR3 consists of 12 residues. The CDR3 reads CASRRGHNEQFF.

J is TRBJ2-1 and V is TRBV12-3 or TRBV12-4; the D call of TRBD1 rests on TCRdb alone, since no DNA is present to check it. The CDR3 extends over 15 amino acids. CDR3 region: CASSRPEGVHNEQFF.

The chain employs TRBV20-1 and TRBJ1-1. Germline-derived CDR1 and CDR2 are DFQATT and SNEGSKA (reference sequence). The CDR3 has 13 residues. CDR3: CSARGEMNTEAFF.